The T cell receptor beta chain described here comes from a study of blood T cell repertoires in COVID-19. Study background: Researchers got acute and convalescent COVID-19 samples from the United States, Italy and Spain.

Germline V gene data show CDR1 as MDHEN and CDR2 as SYDVKM. The CDR3 runs to 17 residues. V was pared by 8 bases and J by 4 bases, with 13 bases of the junction left unmatched. In the authors' methods: Reference gene primer amplification yielded estimated nucleated cell counts. Profiling relied on immunoSEQ multiplex PCR, and the TCRdb table lists in-frame clones only, not all of them. That table gives V, J and clone size, and the DNA gave D and trimming. The sample lists approximately 230,000 clones; around 82% were seen once. The source of this sequence is a man older than 75 with acute or convalescent COVID-19. Specimen: peripheral blood. The chain combines TRBV28 with TRBJ2-2, with 10 nucleotides matching TRBD1. The CDR3 here is CASGPSPGTGATGELFF. CDR3 in DNA: TGTGCCAGCGGTCCCTCCCCCGGGACAGGGGCCACCGGGGAGCTGTTTTTT.